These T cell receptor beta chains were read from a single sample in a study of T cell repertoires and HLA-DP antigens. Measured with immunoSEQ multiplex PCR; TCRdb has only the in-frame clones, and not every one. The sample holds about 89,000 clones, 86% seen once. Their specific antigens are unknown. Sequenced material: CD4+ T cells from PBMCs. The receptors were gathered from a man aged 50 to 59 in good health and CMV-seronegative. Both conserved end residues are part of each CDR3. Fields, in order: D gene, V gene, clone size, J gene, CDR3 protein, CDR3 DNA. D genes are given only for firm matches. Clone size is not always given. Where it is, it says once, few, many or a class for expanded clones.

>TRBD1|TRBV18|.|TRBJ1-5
CASSRDRGGDQPQHF
TGTGCCAGCTCACGTGACAGGGGAGGGGACCAGCCCCAGCATTTT
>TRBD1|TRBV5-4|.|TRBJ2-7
CASHTPTGDSYEQYF
TGTGCCAGCCACACGCCAACAGGGGACTCCTACGAGCAGTACTTC
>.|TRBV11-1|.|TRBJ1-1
CASSYDRLAFF
TGTGCCAGCAGTTACGACCGCTTGGCTTTCTTT
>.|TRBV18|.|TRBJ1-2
CASSSKGQPSYGYTF
TGTGCCAGCTCATCTAAAGGGCAGCCCTCCTATGGCTACACCTTC
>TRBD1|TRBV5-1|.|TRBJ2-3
CASSSGQTSTDTQYF
TGCGCCAGCAGCTCGGGACAGACTAGCACAGATACGCAGTATTTT
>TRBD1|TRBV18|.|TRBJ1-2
CASSPVRTGRAGYTF
TGTGCCAGCTCACCTGTAAGGACAGGGCGCGCTGGCTACACCTTC
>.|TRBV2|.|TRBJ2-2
CASKRQGSRTGELFF
TGTGCCAGCAAGCGTCAGGGATCCCGCACCGGGGAGCTGTTTTTT
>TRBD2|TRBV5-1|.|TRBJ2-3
CASTLAVVAGSWDTQYF
TGCGCCAGCACCTTGGCGGTGGTAGCGGGGTCGTGGGATACGCAGTATTTT
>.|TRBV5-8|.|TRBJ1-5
CASSTRVTGSQPQHF
TGTGCCAGCAGCACCCGGGTCACTGGCAGTCAGCCCCAGCATTTT
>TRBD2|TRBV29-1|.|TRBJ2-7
CSAADSGGFSYEQYF
TGCAGCGCAGCGGATAGCGGGGGTTTCTCCTACGAGCAGTACTTC
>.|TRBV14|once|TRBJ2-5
CASSQTWGATQYF
TGTGCCAGCAGCCAGACTTGGGGAGCGACCCAGTACTTC
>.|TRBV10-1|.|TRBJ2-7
CASSGRRGSYEQYF
TGCGCCAGCAGTGGTCGCCGGGGGTCCTACGAGCAGTACTTC
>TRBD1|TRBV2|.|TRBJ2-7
CASRGDRQSYEQYF
TGTGCCAGCAGGGGGGACAGGCAATCCTACGAGCAGTACTTC
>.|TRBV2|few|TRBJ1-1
CASSERRARAFF
TGTGCCAGCAGTGAACGGAGGGCTAGAGCTTTCTTT
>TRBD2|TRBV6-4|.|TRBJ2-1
CASSTTSGSSYNEQFF
TGTGCCAGCAGTACCACTAGCGGTAGCTCCTACAATGAGCAGTTCTTC
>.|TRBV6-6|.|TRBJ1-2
CASSGNEGYTF
TGTGCCAGCAGTGGGAATGAAGGCTACACCTTC
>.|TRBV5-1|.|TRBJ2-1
CASSLKLSYNEQFF
TGCGCCAGCAGCTTAAAACTAAGTTACAATGAGCAGTTCTTC
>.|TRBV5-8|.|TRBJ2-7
CASRSWTDSYEQYF
TGTGCCAGCAGGTCGTGGACAGATTCCTACGAGCAGTACTTC
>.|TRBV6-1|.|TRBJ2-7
CASSERGRAGIYEQYF
TGTGCCAGCAGTGAAAGGGGCCGGGCGGGCATATACGAGCAGTACTTC
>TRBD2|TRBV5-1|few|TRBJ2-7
CASRRTSGRVAVYEQYF
TGCGCCAGCAGACGGACTAGCGGGAGAGTGGCGGTTTACGAGCAGTACTTC
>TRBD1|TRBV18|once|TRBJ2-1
CASSLGQGASEQFF
TGTGCCAGCTCCCTGGGACAGGGGGCCTCTGAGCAGTTCTTC
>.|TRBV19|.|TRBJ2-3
CASREIGGVRQYF
TGTGCCAGTAGGGAGATTGGGGGAGTCCGGCAGTATTTT